The 29 T cell receptor beta chains presented below share a single source sample, sequenced in a study of blood T cell repertoires in COVID-19. The protocol was immunoSEQ multiplex PCR, while the TCRdb copy is restricted to in-frame clones and leaves out a portion. Among around 78,000 clones listed, about 90% were seen once. The material sequenced was peripheral blood. The receptors come from a woman aged 50 to 60 in a cohort sampled during active COVID-19.

V is TRBV10-2 and J is TRBJ1-2; D is unclear. V was cut by 0 bases and J by 8 bases, with 13 bases left in between. This CDR3 contains 14 residues. Germline values: CDR1 WSHSY, CDR2 SAAADI. The chain's CDR3 is CASSESVALLGYTF. For the CDR3, the DNA is TGCGCCAGCAGTGAGTCGGTAGCGCTCCTCGGCTACACCTTC.

The CDR3 DNA reads as TGTGCCAGCAGCTTAGCGGGAGCCAACGAGCAGTACTTC. Translating it yields CASSLAGANEQYF. This chain uses TRBV7-9 with TRBJ2-7; TRBD2 is a possible D gene (5 bases). V was clipped by 0 bases and J by 5 bases, with 8 bases between them. Per the germline V gene, CDR1 is SEHNR and CDR2 is FQNEAQ (reference sequence). The CDR3 runs to 13 residues.

V and J are TRBV29-1 and TRBJ2-3; TRBD1 agrees at 8 bases. CDR3 length: 16 residues. The J segment lost 3 bases and the V segment lost 3 bases, leaving 11 bases of the junction unmatched. In germline, CDR1 is SQVTM, CDR2 ANQGSEA. DNA of the CDR3: TGCAGCGTTGACCTACTAGGACAGGGCGGGACAGATACGCAGTATTTT. It yields the protein CSVDLLGQGGTDTQYF.

The chain couples TRBV9 to TRBJ2-3, with TRBD1 identical over 7 bases. The V segment lost 0 bases and the J segment 4 bases; nucleotides outside the gene matches: 5. The CDR3 loop spans 15 amino acids. CDR1 and CDR2 (germline): SGDLS, YYNGEE. The CDR3 nucleotides read TGTGCCAGCAGCGTAGCTGAGGGGGCCGCAGATACGCAGTATTTT. Its translation is CASSVAEGAADTQYF.

The CDR3 DNA reads as TGTGCCACGTCCGTCCGACTAGCCTACGAGCAGTACTTC. It encodes CATSVRLAYEQYF. The chain links TRBV6-5 to TRBJ2-7, with TRBD2 as a possible D gene (6 bases). CDR1 and CDR2 from the germline V gene are MNHEY and SVGAGI. The CDR3 loop spans 13 amino acids. V dropped 10 bases and J dropped 2 bases, with 15 bases sitting between them.

This clone was counted a few times. The chain employs TRBV4-1 and TRBJ2-7; 7 bases match TRBD1. Germline CDR1 MGHRA, CDR2 YSYEKL. The CDR3 extends over 13 amino acids. V dropped 5 bases and J dropped 5; count of bases not matched to a gene: 6. The DNA for the CDR3 is TGCGCCAGCAGCGAAGCCACAGGGGACGAGCAGTACTTC. It specifies CASSEATGDEQYF.

V usage is TRBV28 and J usage is TRBJ1-4; D not certain. Germline-derived CDR1 and CDR2 are MDHEN and SYDVKM. CDR3 size: 14 residues. Trimming stripped 2 bases from V and 3 bases from J, with 7 bases between. The DNA for the CDR3 is TGTGCCAGCAGTTTAGTCGTCCCTAATGAAAAACTGTTTTTT. Its translation is CASSLVVPNEKLFF.

V and J are TRBV5-1 and TRBJ2-7, with TRBD2 matching over 9 bases. V shed 3 bases and J 3 bases; nucleotides not matched to a gene: 4. The CDR3 consists of 14 residues. Germline V gene lookup returns CDR1 SGHRS and CDR2 YFSETQ. The DNA of the CDR3 is TGCGCCAGCAGCTATAGCGGGAGCGACTACGAGCAGTACTTC. Translating gives CASSYSGSDYEQYF.

The chain is built from TRBV7-8 and TRBJ1-1, with TRBD1 matching over 9 bases. The CDR3 loop spans 13 amino acids. Per the germline V gene, CDR1 is SGHVS and CDR2 is FQNEAQ. Germline trimming cut 4 bases from V and 4 bases from J; bases unmatched to any gene: 1. This CDR3 is CASSSDRGTEAFF. The DNA of the CDR3 is TGTGCCAGCAGCTCGGACAGGGGCACTGAAGCTTTCTTT.

This clone occurred once. The same CDR3 arises from other DNA sequences in this sample as well. The chain is built from TRBV28 and TRBJ2-7; no clear D gene. CDR1 is MDHEN, CDR2 SYDVKM, per germline. Deletions cut 5 bases from V and 4 bases from J, with 6 bases between. This CDR3 is built from 11 residues. The CDR3, as DNA: TGTGCCAGCAGTAAGAGATACGAGCAGTACTTC. It specifies CASSKRYEQYF. The whole variable domain, remainder taken from reference TRBV28 and TRBJ2-7, is DVKVTQSSRYLVKRTGEKVFLECVQDMDHENMFWYRQDPGLGLRLIYFSYDVKMKEKGDIPEGYSVSREKKERFSLILESASTNQTSMYLCASSKRYEQYFGPGTRLTVT.

CDR3 sequence (DNA): TGTGCCACGAGCGCTGGAGGGAGTACGCAGTATTTT. Its translation: CATSAGGSTQYF. The V and J genes are TRBV15 and TRBJ2-3; D might be TRBD2 (6 bases). The CDR3 is 12 residues long. CDR1 is LNHNV and CDR2 is YYDKDF in the germline V gene (reference sequence). Trimming stripped 9 bases from V and 8 bases from J, with 15 bases between.

The chain combines TRBV2 with TRBJ1-2; D possibly corresponds to TRBD1 (5 bases). Germline V gene lookup returns CDR1 SNHLY and CDR2 FYNNEI. V lost 6 bases to trimming and J lost 2 bases, with 10 bases between them. The CDR3 sequence is 13 residues long. For the CDR3, the DNA is TGTGCCAGCAGGCTCGACAGAAACTATGGCTACACCTTC. It translates to CASRLDRNYGYTF.

This clone was observed a single time. This chain's CDR3 is CASTRTGGEETQYF. The DNA of the CDR3 is TGCGCCAGCACTCGGACAGGGGGCGAAGAGACCCAGTACTTC. The V call is TRBV5-1, the J call TRBJ2-5, with 11 bases aligning to TRBD1. The ends lost 6 bases at V and 3 bases at J; junction bases unmatched: 4. The CDR3 is made up of 14 amino acids. Germline V gene sequence: CDR1 SGHRS, CDR2 YFSETQ.

There are a few counts of this clone. This chain connects TRBV11-2 to TRBJ2-3, with 9 bases fitting TRBD2. This CDR3 is 15 amino acids long. The J segment lost 1 base and the V segment lost 5 bases, leaving 4 bases of the junction unmatched. Germline V lookup: CDR1 SGHAT, CDR2 FQNNGV. CDR3 sequence: CASSPWTSGTDTQYF. The CDR3 region has the DNA TGTGCCAGCAGCCCATGGACTAGCGGCACAGATACGCAGTATTTT.

This sequence joins TRBV29-1 and TRBJ2-5; TRBD2 matches at 8 bases. The J call could be wrong; TRBJ2-7 is a better fit for the DNA end. CDR1 is SQVTM and CDR2 is ANQGSEA in the germline V gene. The CDR3 has 15 residues. Here the CDR3 DNA reads TGCAGCGTTGAGGGAAGCGGGAGTTATTCCTACGAGCAGTACTTC. Protein product: CSVEGSGSYSYEQYF.

The V call is TRBV24-1, the J call TRBJ2-3; 14 positions agree with TRBD2. Germline V gives CDR1 KGHDR, CDR2 SFDVKD. V lost 5 bases and J lost 5; bases outside the gene matches: 20. The CDR3 has 21 residues. The CDR3 DNA reads as TGTGCCACCAGTGCGATTCCCTCCCATTCCGGGACTAGCGGGAGAGAAGATACGCAGTATTTT. Residues: CATSAIPSHSGTSGREDTQYF.

The genes are TRBV10-3 and TRBJ2-3, with TRBD2 matching over 9 bases. V shed 6 bases, J shed 4 bases, and the junction held 11 bases outside the gene matches. The V gene's germline CDR1 is ENHRY and CDR2 SYGVKD. The CDR3 length is 16 residues. CDR3 loop: CAIRPALAGVADTQYF. CDR3 nucleotide sequence: TGTGCCATCAGACCCGCCTTAGCGGGAGTGGCAGATACGCAGTATTTT.

The chain carries TRBV29-1 and TRBJ2-6; maybe TRBD2 (7 bases). This CDR3 spans 17 amino acids. V lost 6 bases to trimming and J lost 0 bases, with 18 bases between them. Germline CDR1 reads SQVTM; CDR2 reads ANQGSEA. CDR3 residues: CSVPRGGGTSGANVLTF. For the CDR3, the DNA is TGCAGCGTCCCCCGAGGGGGGGGGACCTCTGGGGCCAACGTCCTGACTTTC.

V is TRBV12-3 or TRBV12-4 and J is TRBJ2-7; the match to TRBD2 covers 8 bases. V lost 6 bases to trimming and J lost 7 bases; unmatched junction nucleotides: 8. CDR3 length: 13 amino acids. The chain's CDR3 is CASSPGGPREQYF. CDR3 in DNA: TGTGCCAGCAGCCCGGGAGGGCCGCGGGAGCAGTACTTC.

This chain joins TRBV20-1 and TRBJ1-1, with unresolved D. The CDR3 is made up of 11 amino acids. Looked up from germline, CDR1 is DFQATT and CDR2 is SNEGSKA (reference sequence). CDR3 in DNA: TGCAGCCCCAGGTTGAACACTGAAGCTTTCTTT. Translated, it gives CSPRLNTEAFF.

This clone was detected once. The chain recombines TRBV4-1 with TRBJ2-7, with 7 positions matching TRBD2. Trimming took 1 base from V and 2 from J; bases not matched to a gene: 8. Germline assignment: CDR1 MGHRA and CDR2 YSYEKL. The CDR3 runs to 16 residues. The CDR3 sequence: CASSQGPSGGTYEQYF. The CDR3 DNA reads as TGCGCCAGCAGCCAAGGGCCTAGCGGTGGCACCTACGAGCAGTACTTC.

The chain employs TRBV4-1 and TRBJ2-1; 7 bases align to TRBD2. The ends lost 0 bases at V and 8 bases at J; junction bases unmatched: 4. The CDR3 has 14 amino acids. Germline V gene data show CDR1 as MGHRA and CDR2 as YSYEKL. The CDR3 DNA follows: TGCGCCAGCAGCCAAGAGTGGGCGGGGGATGAGCAGTTCTTC. Protein sequence: CASSQEWAGDEQFF.

The rearrangement joins TRBV27 to TRBJ2-5; possibly TRBD2 for D (5 bases). There are 13 residues in the CDR3. Germline V gene lookup returns CDR1 MNHEY and CDR2 SMNVEV (reference sequence). V lost 2 bases, J lost 5 bases, and 9 bases lay in between. This chain's CDR3 is CASSLGEWETQYF. CDR3 DNA: TGTGCCAGCAGTTTAGGGGAGTGGGAGACCCAGTACTTC.

This clone was picked up one time. The chain uses TRBV24-1 and TRBJ2-5, with TRBD1 matching 10 bases. This CDR3 is 14 amino acids long. Per germline, CDR1 KGHDR and CDR2 SFDVKD. After removal of 7 bases from V and 4 bases from J, the junction contained 5 bases not matched to a gene. The CDR3 DNA follows: TGTGCCACCAGGGGACAGGGGAGGGGAGAGACCCAGTACTTC. Translating gives CATRGQGRGETQYF.

The V gene is TRBV11-2, the J gene TRBJ2-7, with D maybe TRBD1 (6 bases). This CDR3 has 13 residues. Per germline, CDR1 SGHAT and CDR2 FQNNGV. Deletions cut 3 bases from V and 3 bases from J, with 9 bases between. The CDR3 here is CASSFNRDYEQYF. DNA for the CDR3: TGTGCCAGCAGCTTCAACAGGGACTACGAGCAGTACTTC. Complete variable domain (other parts from reference TRBV11-2 and TRBJ2-7): EAGVAQSPRYKIIEKRQSVAFWCNPISGHATLYWYQQILGQGPKLLIQFQNNGVVDDSQLPKDRFSAERLKGVDSTLKIQPAKLEDSAVYLCASSFNRDYEQYFGPGTRLTVT.

The V and J genes are TRBV11-2 and TRBJ2-1, with D perhaps TRBD2 (6 bases). The CDR3 covers 18 residues. Germline V lookup: CDR1 SGHAT, CDR2 FQNNGV. Trimming stripped 5 bases from V and 2 bases from J, with 22 bases between. CDR3 DNA sequence: TGTGCCAGCAGCCCCTGGCCCCCTGAGGACTATACCTACAATGAGCAGTTCTTC. Translating gives CASSPWPPEDYTYNEQFF. The variable domain in full, completed from reference TRBV11-2 and TRBJ2-1, reads EAGVAQSPRYKIIEKRQSVAFWCNPISGHATLYWYQQILGQGPKLLIQFQNNGVVDDSQLPKDRFSAERLKGVDSTLKIQPAKLEDSAVYLCASSPWPPEDYTYNEQFFGPGTRLTVL.

The CDR3 protein is CATSDMREEQFF. CDR3 sequence (DNA): TGTGCCACCAGTGATATGCGGGAGGAGCAGTTCTTC. The J gene is TRBJ2-1, the V gene TRBV24-1, with 7 bases fitting TRBD2. CDR1 is KGHDR and CDR2 is SFDVKD in the germline V gene. The V and J ends lost 3 bases and 10 bases, in that order; junction bases with no gene match: 2. The CDR3 sequence is 12 residues long.

The rearrangement uses TRBV9 and TRBJ1-2, with D possibly matching TRBD1 (5 bases). Germline CDR1 and CDR2: SGDLS and YYNGEE. CDR3 length: 14 amino acids. Trimming cost V 0 bases and J 5 bases, with 11 bases left between them. This CDR3 reads CASSVAREGYGYTF. The CDR3, as DNA: TGTGCCAGCAGCGTAGCTCGGGAGGGGTATGGCTACACCTTC.

This CDR3 is CASSPRQGSPLDEQFF. The CDR3 DNA is TGTGCCAGCAGCCCCCGACAGGGCTCCCCTTTGGATGAGCAGTTCTTC. V usage is TRBV5-4 and J usage is TRBJ2-1; 7 bases match TRBD1. The CDR3 totals 16 residues. Trimming at V came to 4 bases and at J to 8 bases, leaving 15 bases not matched to a gene. CDR1 and CDR2 from the germline V gene are SGHNT and YYREEE (reference sequence).